The clone carrying this T cell receptor (beta chain) was observed a handful of times. Its antigen is as yet unknown. PCR was performed using 60 Vbeta and 13 Jbeta primers. Produced via immunoSEQ multiplex PCR; TCRdb's table is partial and in-frame only. The sample has 60,000 to 70,000 clones, 55% to 65% seen once. This specimen comes from a study of cytomegalovirus exposure and HLA in healthy donors. Overall study results and limits: A prior analysis recorded that most TCR beta V segments were productive about 87% or about 30% of the time.

Though nominally healthy at sampling, donors likely had unrecorded immune exposures. The CDR3 sequence is 14 residues long. Germline CDR1 ENHRY, CDR2 SYGVKD. The chain has TRBV10-3 and TRBJ2-5; 7 nucleotides agree with TRBD1. The DNA end favors TRBJ2-7, so the J call may be wrong. The sequence was collected from a woman aged 45-65 years in good health and CMV-seronegative. The sequenced material came from PBMCs. The CDR3 nucleotides read TGTGCCACCACAGGGGCTGGGAGCTCCTACGAGCAGTACTTC. Its protein is CATTGAGSSYEQYF.